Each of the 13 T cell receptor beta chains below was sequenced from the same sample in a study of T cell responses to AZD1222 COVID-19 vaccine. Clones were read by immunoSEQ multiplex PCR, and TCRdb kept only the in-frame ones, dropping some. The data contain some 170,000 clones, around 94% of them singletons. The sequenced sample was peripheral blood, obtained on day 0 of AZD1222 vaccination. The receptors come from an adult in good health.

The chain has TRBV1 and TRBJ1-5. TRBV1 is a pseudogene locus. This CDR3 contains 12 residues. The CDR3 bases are TGCACCAGCAGCCAAGAATTAAAGCCCCAGCATTTT. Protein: CTSSQELKPQHF.

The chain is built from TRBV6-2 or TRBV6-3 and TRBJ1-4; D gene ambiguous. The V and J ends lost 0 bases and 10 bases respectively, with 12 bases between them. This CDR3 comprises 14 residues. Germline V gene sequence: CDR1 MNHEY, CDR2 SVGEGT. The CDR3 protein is CASSYSTPWGKLFF. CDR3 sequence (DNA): TGTGCCAGCAGTTACTCGACCCCGTGGGGAAAACTGTTTTTT.

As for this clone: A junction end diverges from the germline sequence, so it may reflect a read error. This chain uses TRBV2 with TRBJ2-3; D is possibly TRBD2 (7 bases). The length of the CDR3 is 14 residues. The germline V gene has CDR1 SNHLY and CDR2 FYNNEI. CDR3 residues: CASSEGGGTDTQYF. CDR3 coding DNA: TGTGCCAGCAGCGAAGGGGGGGGCACAGATACGCAGTATTTT.

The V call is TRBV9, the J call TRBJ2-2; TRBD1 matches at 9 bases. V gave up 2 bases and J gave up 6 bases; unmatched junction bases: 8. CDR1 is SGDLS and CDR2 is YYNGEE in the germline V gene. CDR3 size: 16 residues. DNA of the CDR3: TGTGCCAGCAGCGTCGCTACGGGACAGGGTCCCGGGGAGCTGTTTTTT. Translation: CASSVATGQGPGELFF.

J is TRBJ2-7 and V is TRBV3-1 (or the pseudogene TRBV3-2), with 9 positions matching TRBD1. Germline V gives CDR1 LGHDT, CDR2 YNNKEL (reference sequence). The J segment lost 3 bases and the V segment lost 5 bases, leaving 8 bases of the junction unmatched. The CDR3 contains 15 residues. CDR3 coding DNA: TGTGCCAGCAGCTTCCCGGGACAGGGTGTCTACGAGCAGTACTTC. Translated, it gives CASSFPGQGVYEQYF.

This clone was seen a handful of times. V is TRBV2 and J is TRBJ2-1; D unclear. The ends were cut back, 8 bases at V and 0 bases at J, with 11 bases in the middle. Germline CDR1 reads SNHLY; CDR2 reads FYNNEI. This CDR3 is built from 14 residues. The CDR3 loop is CASCTGLSYNEQFF. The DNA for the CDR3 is TGTGCCAGCTGCACGGGTCTCTCCTACAATGAGCAGTTCTTC. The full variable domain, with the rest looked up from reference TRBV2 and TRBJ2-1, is EPEVTQTPSHQVTQMGQEVILRCVPISNHLYFYWYRQILGQKVEFLVSFYNNEISEKSEIFDDQFSVERPDGSNFTLKIRSTKLEDSAMYFCASCTGLSYNEQFFGPGTRLTVL.

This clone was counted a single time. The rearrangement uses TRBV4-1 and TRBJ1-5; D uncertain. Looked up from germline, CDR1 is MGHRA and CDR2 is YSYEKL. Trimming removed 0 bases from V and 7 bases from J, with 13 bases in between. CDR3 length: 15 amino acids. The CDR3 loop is CASSQEGLWRQPQHF. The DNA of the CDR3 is TGCGCCAGCAGCCAAGAAGGCCTCTGGAGACAGCCCCAGCATTTT.

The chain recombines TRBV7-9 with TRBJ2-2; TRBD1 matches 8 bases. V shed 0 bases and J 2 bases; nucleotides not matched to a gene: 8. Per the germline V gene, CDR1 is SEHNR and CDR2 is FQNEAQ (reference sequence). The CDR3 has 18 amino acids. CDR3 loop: CASSLAESRGHNTGELFF. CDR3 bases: TGTGCCAGCAGCTTAGCGGAAAGCAGGGGGCATAACACCGGGGAGCTGTTTTTT.

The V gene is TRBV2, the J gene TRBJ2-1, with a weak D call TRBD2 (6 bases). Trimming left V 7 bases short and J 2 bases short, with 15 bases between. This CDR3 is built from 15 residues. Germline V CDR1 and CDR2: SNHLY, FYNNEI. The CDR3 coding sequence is TGTGCCAGCATTGTCGGGCTAGCGACCTACAATGAGCAGTTCTTC. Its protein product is CASIVGLATYNEQFF. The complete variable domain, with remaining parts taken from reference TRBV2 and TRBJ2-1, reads EPEVTQTPSHQVTQMGQEVILRCVPISNHLYFYWYRQILGQKVEFLVSFYNNEISEKSEIFDDQFSVERPDGSNFTLKIRSTKLEDSAMYFCASIVGLATYNEQFFGPGTRLTVL.

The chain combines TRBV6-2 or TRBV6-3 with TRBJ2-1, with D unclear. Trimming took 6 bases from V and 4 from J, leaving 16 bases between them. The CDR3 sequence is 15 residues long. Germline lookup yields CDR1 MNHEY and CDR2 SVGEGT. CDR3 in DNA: TGTGCCAGCAGCCCTCCAGATTTAGTATACAATGAGCAGTTCTTC. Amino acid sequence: CASSPPDLVYNEQFF.

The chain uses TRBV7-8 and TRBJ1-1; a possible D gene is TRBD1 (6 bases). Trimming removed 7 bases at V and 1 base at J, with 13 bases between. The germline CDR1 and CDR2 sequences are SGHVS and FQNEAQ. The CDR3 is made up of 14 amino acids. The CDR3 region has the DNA TGTGCCAGCACTCTAAGGGGGGGGAACACTGAAGCTTTCTTT. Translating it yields CASTLRGGNTEAFF.

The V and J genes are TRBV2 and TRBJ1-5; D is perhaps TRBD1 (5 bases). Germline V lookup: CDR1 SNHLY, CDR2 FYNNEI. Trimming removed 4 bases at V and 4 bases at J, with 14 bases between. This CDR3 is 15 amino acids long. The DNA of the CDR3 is TGTGCCAGCAGTGTCGGGACTCCCTCTAATCAGCCCCAGCATTTT. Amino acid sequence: CASSVGTPSNQPQHF.

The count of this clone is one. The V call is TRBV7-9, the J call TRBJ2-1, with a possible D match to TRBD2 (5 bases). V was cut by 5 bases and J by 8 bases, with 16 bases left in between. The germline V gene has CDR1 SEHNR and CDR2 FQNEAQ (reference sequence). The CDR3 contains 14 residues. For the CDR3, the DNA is TGTGCCAGCAGCCCCCGAACTAGTGGCGATGAGCAGTTCTTC. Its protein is CASSPRTSGDEQFF.